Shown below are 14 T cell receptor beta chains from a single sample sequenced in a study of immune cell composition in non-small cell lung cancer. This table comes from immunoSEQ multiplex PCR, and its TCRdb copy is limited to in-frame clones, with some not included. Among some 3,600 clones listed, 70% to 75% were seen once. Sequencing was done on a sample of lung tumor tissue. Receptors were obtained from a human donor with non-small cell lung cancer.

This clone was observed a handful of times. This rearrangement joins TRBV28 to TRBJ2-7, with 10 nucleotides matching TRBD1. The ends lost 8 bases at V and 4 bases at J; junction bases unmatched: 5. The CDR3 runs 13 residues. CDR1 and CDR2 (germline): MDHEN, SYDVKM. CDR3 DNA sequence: TGTGCCAGCTTCCGACAGGGGGCTTACGAGCAGTACTTC. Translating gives CASFRQGAYEQYF.

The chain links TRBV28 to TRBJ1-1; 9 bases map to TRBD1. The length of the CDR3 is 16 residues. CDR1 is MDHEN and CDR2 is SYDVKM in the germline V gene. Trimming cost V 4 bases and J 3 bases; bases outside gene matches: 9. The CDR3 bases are TGTGCCAGCAGTTCCCCCGGGACAGGGTGGGACACTGAAGCTTTCTTT. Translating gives CASSSPGTGWDTEAFF.

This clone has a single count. CDR3 region: CASSQDTGLDSSTDTQYF. CDR3 DNA: TGCGCCAGCAGCCAAGATACGGGACTAGACTCTAGCACAGATACGCAGTATTTT. The rearrangement uses TRBV4-1 and TRBJ2-3, with 8 bases identical to TRBD2. V dropped 0 bases and J dropped 0; count of bases not matched to a gene: 8. Looked up from germline, CDR1 is MGHRA and CDR2 is YSYEKL. This CDR3 region has 18 residues.

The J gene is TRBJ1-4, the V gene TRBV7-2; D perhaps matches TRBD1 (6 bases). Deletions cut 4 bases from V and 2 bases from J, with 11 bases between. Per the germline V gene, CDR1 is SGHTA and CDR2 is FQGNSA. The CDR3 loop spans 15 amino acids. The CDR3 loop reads CASSSEGGTNEKLFF. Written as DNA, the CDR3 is TGTGCCAGCAGCTCTGAGGGGGGCACTAATGAAAAACTGTTTTTT.

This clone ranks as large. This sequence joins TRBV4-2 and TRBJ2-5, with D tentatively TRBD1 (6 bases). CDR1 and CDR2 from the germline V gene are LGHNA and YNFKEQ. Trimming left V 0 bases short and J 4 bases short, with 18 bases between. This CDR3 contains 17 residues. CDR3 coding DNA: TGTGCCAGCAGCCAAGATTCTCAGGGGTTAGTGGGAGAGACCCAGTACTTC. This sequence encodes CASSQDSQGLVGETQYF.

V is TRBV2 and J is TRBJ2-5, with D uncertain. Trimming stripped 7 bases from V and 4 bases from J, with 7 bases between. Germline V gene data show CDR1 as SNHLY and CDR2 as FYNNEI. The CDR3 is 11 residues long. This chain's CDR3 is CASTTAETQYF. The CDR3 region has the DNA TGTGCCAGCACTACAGCAGAGACCCAGTACTTC.

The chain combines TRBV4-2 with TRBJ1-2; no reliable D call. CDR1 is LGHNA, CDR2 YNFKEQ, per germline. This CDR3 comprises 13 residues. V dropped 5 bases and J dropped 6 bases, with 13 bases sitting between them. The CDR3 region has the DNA TGTGCCAGCAGCTTGGCGGGGATCGATGGCTACACCTTC. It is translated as CASSLAGIDGYTF.

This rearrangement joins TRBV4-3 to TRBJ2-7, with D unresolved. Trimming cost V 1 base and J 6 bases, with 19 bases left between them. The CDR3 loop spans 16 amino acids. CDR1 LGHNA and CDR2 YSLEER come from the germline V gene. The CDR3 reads CASSQGVVIEWGEQYF. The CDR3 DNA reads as TGCGCCAGCAGCCAAGGAGTGGTAATTGAGTGGGGCGAGCAGTACTTC.

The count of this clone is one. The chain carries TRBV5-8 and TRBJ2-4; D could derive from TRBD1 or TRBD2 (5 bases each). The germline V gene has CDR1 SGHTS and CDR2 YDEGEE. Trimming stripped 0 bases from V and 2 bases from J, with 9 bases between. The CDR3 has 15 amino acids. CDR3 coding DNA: TGTGCCAGCAGCTTGGACGGGACCCCCAAAAACATTCAGTACTTC. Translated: CASSLDGTPKNIQYF.

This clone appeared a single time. CDR3 amino acids: CASSPLRSSYNEQFF. The DNA for the CDR3 is TGTGCCAGCAGCCCCCTGCGGAGCTCCTACAATGAGCAGTTCTTC. The chain is built from TRBV5-8 and TRBJ2-1; D not resolved. This CDR3 has 15 amino acids. V was trimmed by 4 bases and J by 0 bases, leaving 11 bases between them. Per germline, CDR1 SGHTS and CDR2 YDEGEE.

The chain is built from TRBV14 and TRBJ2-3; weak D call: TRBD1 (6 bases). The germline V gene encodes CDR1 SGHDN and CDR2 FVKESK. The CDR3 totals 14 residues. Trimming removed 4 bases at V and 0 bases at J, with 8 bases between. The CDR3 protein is CASSPGQSTDTQYF. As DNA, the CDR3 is TGTGCCAGCAGCCCCGGACAGAGCACAGATACGCAGTATTTT.

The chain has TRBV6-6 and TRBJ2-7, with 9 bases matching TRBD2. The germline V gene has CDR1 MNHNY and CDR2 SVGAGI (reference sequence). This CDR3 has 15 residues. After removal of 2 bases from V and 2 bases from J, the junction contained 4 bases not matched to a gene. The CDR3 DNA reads TGTGCCAGCAGTTACGGCGGGGGGGGCGCCTACGAGCAGTACTTC. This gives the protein CASSYGGGGAYEQYF.

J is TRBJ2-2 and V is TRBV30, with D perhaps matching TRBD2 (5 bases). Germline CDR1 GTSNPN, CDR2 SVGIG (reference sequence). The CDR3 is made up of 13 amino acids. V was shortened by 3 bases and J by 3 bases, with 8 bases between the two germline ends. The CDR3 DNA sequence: TGTGCCTGGAGGGACTTTTACACCGGGGAGCTGTTTTTT. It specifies CAWRDFYTGELFF.

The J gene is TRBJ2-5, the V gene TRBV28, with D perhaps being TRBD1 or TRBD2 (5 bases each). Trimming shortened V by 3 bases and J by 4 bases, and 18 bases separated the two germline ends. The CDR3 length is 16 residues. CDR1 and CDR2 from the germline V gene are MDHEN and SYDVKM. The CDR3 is CASSFLSGRASETQYF. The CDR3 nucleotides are TGTGCCAGCAGTTTCTTATCAGGGAGAGCGTCAGAGACCCAGTACTTC.